What follows describes a single TCR beta chain. Antigen specificity is unknown. This CDR3 has 13 residues. The germline V and J ends were trimmed by 3 bases and 4 bases, with 7 bases remaining between them. The data were obtained in a study of T cell responses to AZD1222 COVID-19 vaccine. Study-level results: Reportedly, nearly half of unique spike TCRs recognized epitopes outside B.1.351/B.1.1.7 mutations.

The table came from immunoSEQ multiplex PCR; TCRdb's copy has only in-frame clones and leaves some out. The sample includes 100,000 to 150,000 clones, around 90% of them seen just once. The input for sequencing was peripheral blood, taken on day 0 of MenACWY control vaccination. The chain has TRBV12-3 or TRBV12-4 and TRBJ1-5, with a weak D call TRBD1 (5 bases). The sequence derives from an adult in good health. CDR3 nucleotides: TGTGCCAGCAGTTTGGGGCAGAATCAGCCCCAGCATTTT. Its protein product is CASSLGQNQPQHF.